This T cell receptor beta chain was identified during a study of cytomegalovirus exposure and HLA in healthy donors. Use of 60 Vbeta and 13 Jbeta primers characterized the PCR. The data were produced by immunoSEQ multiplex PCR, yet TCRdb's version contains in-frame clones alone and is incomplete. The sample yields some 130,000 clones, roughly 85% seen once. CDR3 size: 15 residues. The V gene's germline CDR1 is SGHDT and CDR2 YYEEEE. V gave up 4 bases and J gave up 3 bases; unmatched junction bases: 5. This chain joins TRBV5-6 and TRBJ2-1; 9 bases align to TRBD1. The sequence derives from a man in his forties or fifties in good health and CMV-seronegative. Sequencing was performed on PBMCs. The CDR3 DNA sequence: TGTGCCAGCAGCCCGCGGGGACAGGGCTACAATGAGCAGTTCTTC. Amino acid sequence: CASSPRGQGYNEQFF.